This TCR beta chain came from a study of blood T cell repertoires in COVID-19. Study-wide background: Spain, Italy and the United States supplied samples that represented acute and convalescent COVID-19.

Germline V lookup: CDR1 LGHDT, CDR2 YNNKEL (reference sequence). Trimming removed 5 bases from V and 2 bases from J; junction bases left unmatched: 5. The CDR3 runs 15 residues. How the authors handled the data: Counts of nucleated cells, estimated from reference gene primer amplification, were obtained. TCRdb's table, derived via immunoSEQ multiplex PCR, lists solely in-frame clones and lacks some. V and J calls and clone size are given by that table; D and trimming were obtained from the DNA. The table includes around 200,000 clones, approximately 88% detected once. All enrollees were roughly 18 to 100 years old and from some 24 US areas.

Sequencing input: PBMCs or T cells enriched from blood (not recorded which). The clonotype was recovered from a young man with acute COVID-19. The chain recombines TRBV3-1 (or the pseudogene TRBV3-2) with TRBJ2-7, with 11 nucleotides matching TRBD2. The chain's CDR3 is CASSYGTSGAYEQYF. The CDR3 DNA follows: TGTGCCAGCAGCTACGGGACTAGCGGAGCCTACGAGCAGTACTTC.